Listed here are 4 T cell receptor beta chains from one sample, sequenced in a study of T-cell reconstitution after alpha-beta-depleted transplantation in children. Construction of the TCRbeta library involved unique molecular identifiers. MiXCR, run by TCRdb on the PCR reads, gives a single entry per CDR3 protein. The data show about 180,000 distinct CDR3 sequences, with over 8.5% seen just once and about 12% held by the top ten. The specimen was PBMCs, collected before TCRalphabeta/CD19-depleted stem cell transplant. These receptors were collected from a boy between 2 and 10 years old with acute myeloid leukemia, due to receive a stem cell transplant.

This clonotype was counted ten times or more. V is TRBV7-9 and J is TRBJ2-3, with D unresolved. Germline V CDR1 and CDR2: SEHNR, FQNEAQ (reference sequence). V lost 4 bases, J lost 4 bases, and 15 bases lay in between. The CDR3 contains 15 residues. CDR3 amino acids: CASSSFEPVSDTQYF. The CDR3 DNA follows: TGTGCCAGCAGCTCCTTCGAGCCAGTCTCAGATACGCAGTATTTT. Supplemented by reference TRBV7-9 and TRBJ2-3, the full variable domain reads DTGVSQNPRHKITKRGQNVTFRCDPISEHNRLYWYRQTLGQGPEFLTYFQNEAQLEKSRLLSDRFSAERPKGSFSTLEIQRTEQGDSAMYLCASSSFEPVSDTQYFGPGTRLTVL.

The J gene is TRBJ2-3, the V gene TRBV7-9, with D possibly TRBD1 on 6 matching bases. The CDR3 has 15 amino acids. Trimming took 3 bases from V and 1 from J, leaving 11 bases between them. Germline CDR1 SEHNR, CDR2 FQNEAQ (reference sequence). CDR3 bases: TGTGCCAGCAGCTTTGGGGACACCCGCACAGATACGCAGTATTTT. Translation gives CASSFGDTRTDTQYF. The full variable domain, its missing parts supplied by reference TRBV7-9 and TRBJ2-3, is DTGVSQNPRHKITKRGQNVTFRCDPISEHNRLYWYRQTLGQGPEFLTYFQNEAQLEKSRLLSDRFSAERPKGSFSTLEIQRTEQGDSAMYLCASSFGDTRTDTQYFGPGTRLTVL.

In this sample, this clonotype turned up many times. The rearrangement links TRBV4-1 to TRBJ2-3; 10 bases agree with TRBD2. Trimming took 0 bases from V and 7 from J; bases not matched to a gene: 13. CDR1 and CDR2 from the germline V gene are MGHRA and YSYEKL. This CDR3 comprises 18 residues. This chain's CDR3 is CASSQDGRTSGFVYTQYF. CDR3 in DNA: TGCGCCAGCAGCCAAGATGGGAGGACTAGCGGATTTGTTTATACGCAGTATTTT.

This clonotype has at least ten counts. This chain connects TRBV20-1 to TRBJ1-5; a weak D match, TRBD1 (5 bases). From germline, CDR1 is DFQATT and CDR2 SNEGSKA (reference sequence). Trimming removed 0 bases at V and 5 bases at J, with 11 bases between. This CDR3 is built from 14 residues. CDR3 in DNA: TGCAGTGCTAGAGATCTAACAGGATATCAGCCCCAGCATTTT. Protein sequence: CSARDLTGYQPQHF.